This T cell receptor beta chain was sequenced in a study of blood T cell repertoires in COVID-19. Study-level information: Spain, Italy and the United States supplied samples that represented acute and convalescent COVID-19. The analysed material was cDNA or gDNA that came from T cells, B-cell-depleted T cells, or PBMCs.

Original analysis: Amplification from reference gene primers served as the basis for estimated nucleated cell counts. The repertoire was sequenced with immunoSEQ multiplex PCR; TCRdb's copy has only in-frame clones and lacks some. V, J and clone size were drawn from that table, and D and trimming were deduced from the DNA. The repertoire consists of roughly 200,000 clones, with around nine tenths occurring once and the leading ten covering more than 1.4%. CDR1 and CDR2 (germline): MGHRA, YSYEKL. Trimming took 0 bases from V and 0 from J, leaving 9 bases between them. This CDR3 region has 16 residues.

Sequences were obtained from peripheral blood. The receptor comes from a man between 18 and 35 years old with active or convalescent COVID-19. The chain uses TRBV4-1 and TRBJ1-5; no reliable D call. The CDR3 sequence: CASSQDGGISNQPQHF. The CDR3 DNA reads TGCGCCAGCAGCCAAGATGGCGGTATTAGCAATCAGCCCCAGCATTTT.